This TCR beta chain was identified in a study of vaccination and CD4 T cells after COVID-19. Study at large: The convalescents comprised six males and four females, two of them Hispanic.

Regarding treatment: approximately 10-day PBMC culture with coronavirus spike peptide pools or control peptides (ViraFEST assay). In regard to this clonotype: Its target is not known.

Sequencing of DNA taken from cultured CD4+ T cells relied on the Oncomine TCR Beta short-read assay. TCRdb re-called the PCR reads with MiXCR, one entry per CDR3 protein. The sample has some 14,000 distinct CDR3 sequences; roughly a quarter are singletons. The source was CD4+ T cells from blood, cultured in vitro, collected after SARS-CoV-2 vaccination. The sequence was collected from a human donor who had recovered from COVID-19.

The CDR3 region has the DNA TGCGCCAGCAGCCAAGGCGAGGCAGATACGCAGTATTTT. This sequence encodes CASSQGEADTQYF. The chain couples TRBV4-3 to TRBJ2-3; D call uncertain. Germline V lookup: CDR1 LGHNA, CDR2 YSLEER. This CDR3 spans 13 amino acids. The V end lost 1 base, the J end lost 4 bases, and 6 bases lay between the germline ends.